Described below is a single TCR beta chain sequence and its context. Its target antigen remains unknown. Base qualities are not at hand, and no much larger clone is one base apart. The CDR3 regions of human TCRbeta chains were analyzed by immunosequencing. The original methods were these. TCRs in the repertoires were matched against a reference library of SARS-CoV-2-specific TCRs that had been generated with the MIRA antigen-specificity platform. Breadth was defined as the fraction of unique TCRs that were SARS-CoV-2-associated, and depth was defined as the fraction of total T cells that were SARS-CoV-2-associated. Using the MIRA data, each spike-specific TCR was assigned both to the spike region to which the TCR was reactive and to a CD4 or CD8 class. Log10-transformed breadth and depth values were compared by one-way ANOVA with Sidak's multiple comparisons tests. Drawn from immuneACCESS, this table holds only the in-frame rearrangements with V and J called that TCRdb kept. Clones are partly lost; checked studies trace under half to an unresolved V gene and leave the rest unexplained. The D gene and trimming were derived from the DNA, and the V and J assignments and clone size from that table. In all, the sample holds 100,000 to 150,000 clones, and approximately 91% of those were seen once. The ten largest clones add up to around 0.99% of the sample.

Its CDR3 holds 15 amino acids, cysteine through phenylalanine. Only the CDR3 part of the read is kept: 45 bases, read in frame from the first base. Based on the germline V gene, the CDR1 and CDR2 sequences are KGHSH and LQKENI. The junction shows trimming of 4 bases on V and 0 bases on J, plus 10 bases between the germline ends. This sample is drawn from a study of T cell responses to AZD1222 COVID-19 vaccine (TCRdb year 2021). About the full investigation: TCR sequencing was performed for over 230 trial participants, of whom about 200 were given two doses of AZD1222 and around 25 were given two doses of MenACWY control vaccine. Enrollment into the trials was organized by age into subgroups of 18-55, 56-69 and 70-plus years, and those subgroups contained approximately 160, 26 and 62 TCR-sequenced participants, respectively. The paper as a whole reports these results and caveats: Conclusions about previously exposed vaccinees are limited, since just six or seven AZD1222 recipients were seropositive for SARS-CoV-2 at baseline. In the small 56-69-year group, the increase in depth fell short of significance, most likely because of low power. Because no day 14 peak-response samples were available, the repertoires could be characterized only after the peak T cell response. Participants were mostly white British and included more females than males, and it was suggested by the authors that clonal diversity may have been underestimated. The whole spike protein was spanned by vaccine-associated CD4 TCRs, and dominant responses were seen in regions 160-218 and 743-854. Epitopes outside the regions mutated in the B.1.351 and B.1.1.7 variants were reportedly recognized by nearly half of the unique spike-specific TCRs. A significant rise in spike-specific TCR breadth and depth was observed after two AZD1222 doses relative to day 0 and relative to MenACWY recipients.

The time point label for this specimen denotes: about 28 days (+/-7) after the second vaccine dose. AZD1222 recipients given second doses at about 4 weeks or at about 12 weeks were pooled, since spike-specific TCR depth and breadth were not found to differ between the two schedules. Vaccinee samples were obtained from the UK trials COV001 and COV002, which included a single-blind randomized controlled phase 2/3 trial of AZD1222 (ChAdOx1 nCoV-19) in healthy adults. Trial participant PBMC samples were collected at day 0 and day 28 after the second dose for TCRbeta chain sequencing. Sequencing used peripheral blood, obtained 28 days after the second AZD1222 dose. The clonotype originates from an adult who received the AZD1222 COVID-19 vaccine. The sequence joins TRBV18 to TRBJ1-3; a weak D assignment points to TRBD1 (5 bases agree). The CDR3 region has the sequence CASSRAGNSGNTIYF. At the DNA level, the sequence is TGTGCCAGCTCACGAGCAGGGAACTCTGGAAACACCATATATTTT.